Below, 20 T cell receptor beta chains from the same sample are listed, as sequenced in a study of T cells in Graves' hyperthyroidism and ophthalmopathy. The CDR3 regions of TCR beta were amplified from RNA transcripts. The primer set for the first-round RT-PCR of the TCR CDR3 was HTBI. TCRdb recomputed calls from the multiplex PCR reads with MiXCR, one row per CDR3 protein. The sample records about 740,000 distinct CDR3 sequences, 13% to 15% being singletons. Sequencing was performed on blood. These receptors originate from a woman aged 18-29 years with Graves' hyperthyroidism.

V usage is TRBV24-1 and J usage is TRBJ2-2; tentative D call: TRBD2 (6 bases). CDR1 KGHDR and CDR2 SFDVKD come from the germline V gene. V lost 0 bases and J lost 4, with 17 bases in between. The CDR3 totals 18 residues. The CDR3 DNA reads TGTGCCACCAGTGATTTGCCTCGGGCAGGGAGGAGCACCGGGGAGCTGTTTTTT. Translation: CATSDLPRAGRSTGELFF.

This clonotype was seen at least ten times. This chain joins TRBV11-1 and TRBJ2-7; TRBD1 matches 7 bases. The CDR3 spans 15 residues. Germline trimming cut 5 bases from V and 2 bases from J; bases unmatched to any gene: 9. Looked up from germline, CDR1 is SGHAT and CDR2 is FQDESV (reference sequence). CDR3 DNA: TGTGCCAGCAGCCACAGGGACAGCAAGACCTACGAGCAGTACTTC. It translates to CASSHRDSKTYEQYF.

In its sample, this clonotype was seen many times. The gene calls are TRBV12-3 or TRBV12-4 and TRBJ2-1, with D unresolved. This CDR3 spans 13 amino acids. With 3 bases removed from V and 8 bases from J, the gap between germline ends came to 11 bases. CDR3 coding DNA: TGTGCCAGCAGTTTGGGGATGGTCGATGAGCAGTTCTTC. Protein: CASSLGMVDEQFF.

This clonotype occurred many times. The rearrangement links TRBV11-3 to TRBJ2-1, with a tentative D call TRBD1 (5 bases). The germline gives CDR1 SGHNT, CDR2 YENEEA. The V gene lost 0 bases and the J gene lost 5 bases, with 11 bases spanning the gap. The CDR3 spans 15 residues. The CDR3 bases are TGTGCCAGCAGCTTAGAATCACAGGTCCACAATGAGCAGTTCTTC. Protein: CASSLESQVHNEQFF.

V usage is TRBV20-1 and J usage is TRBJ2-1; TRBD1 might be the D (5 bases). Germline V gene lookup returns CDR1 DFQATT and CDR2 SNEGSKA (reference sequence). This CDR3 is 12 amino acids long. Deletions cut 3 bases from V and 10 bases from J, with 13 bases between. The CDR3 here is CSASRQMGEQFF. DNA of the CDR3: TGCAGTGCTAGCCGACAGATGGGGGAGCAGTTCTTC.

This clonotype was recorded a few times. This chain connects TRBV2 to TRBJ2-3; 7 bases agree with TRBD2. The CDR3 is 14 residues long. Germline V gives CDR1 SNHLY, CDR2 FYNNEI. Losses at the gene ends were 10 bases for V and 2 bases for J; bases not matched to a gene: 9. As DNA, the CDR3 is TGTGCCACCGCAGCGGGGTTCCTCACAGATACGCAGTATTTT. This gives the protein CATAAGFLTDTQYF. The whole variable domain, filled in from reference TRBV2 and TRBJ2-3, reads EPEVTQTPSHQVTQMGQEVILRCVPISNHLYFYWYRQILGQKVEFLVSFYNNEISEKSEIFDDQFSVERPDGSNFTLKIRSTKLEDSAMYFCATAAGFLTDTQYFGPGTRLTVL.

At least ten counts were recorded for this clonotype. The V call is TRBV12-3 or TRBV12-4, the J call TRBJ1-1; D ambiguous. Trimming cost V 7 bases and J 3 bases, with 12 bases left between them. The CDR3 loop spans 13 amino acids. The CDR3 DNA is TGTGCCAGCACCTCATCCCGGGACACTGAAGCTTTCTTT. It yields the protein CASTSSRDTEAFF.

This chain uses TRBV27 with TRBJ2-1, with D possibly being TRBD2 (6 bases). This CDR3 has 13 residues. Germline V gene data show CDR1 as MNHEY and CDR2 as SMNVEV (reference sequence). V was trimmed by 6 bases and J by 5 bases, leaving 11 bases between them. The CDR3, as DNA: TGTGCCAGCAGACCGGGACTCGACAATGAGCAGTTCTTC. Translation: CASRPGLDNEQFF.

This clonotype was seen ten or more times. J is TRBJ2-7 and V is TRBV7-9, with D uncertain. Germline V gene lookup returns CDR1 SEHNR and CDR2 FQNEAQ (reference sequence). Trimming took off 5 bases at V and 2 bases at J, with 7 bases between the two ends. The CDR3 has 12 amino acids. The CDR3 here is CASSPDPYEQYF. The CDR3 DNA follows: TGTGCCAGCAGCCCTGATCCCTACGAGCAGTACTTC. The full variable domain, rest sourced from reference TRBV7-9 and TRBJ2-7, is DTGVSQNPRHKITKRGQNVTFRCDPISEHNRLYWYRQTLGQGPEFLTYFQNEAQLEKSRLLSDRFSAERPKGSFSTLEIQRTEQGDSAMYLCASSPDPYEQYFGPGTRLTVT.

V is TRBV7-8 and J is TRBJ2-1, with D unresolved. From germline, CDR1 is SGHVS and CDR2 FQNEAQ. The CDR3 spans 14 residues. Trimming removed 4 bases from V and 0 bases from J, with 7 bases in between. The CDR3 bases are TGTGCCAGCAGCTCGAGAGTCTCCTACAATGAGCAGTTCTTC. Protein sequence: CASSSRVSYNEQFF.

Regarding this clonotype: It may be a read error: a sequence one base away is much more abundant. The chain employs TRBV5-4 and TRBJ2-3; D possibly corresponds to TRBD1 (6 bases). Germline values: CDR1 SGHNT, CDR2 YYREEE (reference sequence). This CDR3 is 13 amino acids long. In DNA form, the CDR3 reads TGTGTCAGCAGCAGGACAGACGTCGATACGCAGTATTTT. Encoded protein: CVSSRTDVDTQYF.

The V call is TRBV6-2 or TRBV6-3, the J call TRBJ1-1, with a possible D match to TRBD1 (5 bases). Germline loops: CDR1 MNHEY, CDR2 SVGEGT. This CDR3 has 13 amino acids. Between the trimmed V and J ends, which lost 6 bases and 1 base, there was a span of 9 bases. CDR3: CASRGTGNTEAFF. The CDR3 DNA sequence: TGTGCCAGCAGGGGAACAGGGAACACTGAAGCTTTCTTT.

In its sample, this clonotype was seen many times. The chain has TRBV4-1 and TRBJ2-5, with D tentatively TRBD2 (6 bases). Trimming pared 1 base from V and 4 bases from J, leaving 10 bases between. Germline V CDR1 and CDR2: MGHRA, YSYEKL. The CDR3 is 14 residues long. CDR3 sequence (DNA): TGCGCCAGCAGCCAAGTTCGCGGGGTAGAGACCCAGTACTTC. Its protein is CASSQVRGVETQYF.

This clonotype was seen at least ten times. The V and J genes are TRBV28 and TRBJ2-7; no firm D call. The germline V gene has CDR1 MDHEN and CDR2 SYDVKM. The CDR3 covers 14 residues. Trimming shortened V by 6 bases and J by 2 bases, and 14 bases separated the two germline ends. The CDR3 DNA sequence: TGTGCCAGCAGCGACGAGGCGGCAGCCTACGAGCAGTACTTC. Its translation: CASSDEAAAYEQYF.

This clonotype has only a few counts. One junction end disagrees with the germline gene, perhaps due to a read error. V usage is TRBV6-1 and J usage is TRBJ1-3; D unresolved. This CDR3 is 16 amino acids long. Germline loops: CDR1 MNHNS, CDR2 SASEGT. CDR3 residues: CASSPPGSRTGNTIYF. The CDR3 bases are TGTGCCAGCAGTCCGCCGGGGTCCCGGACTGGGAACACCATATATTTT.

This chain uses TRBV12-3 or TRBV12-4 with TRBJ2-3; D possibly corresponds to TRBD2 (7 bases). Between the trimmed V and J ends, which lost 3 bases and 2 bases, there was a span of 15 bases. The CDR3 covers 16 residues. This chain's CDR3 is CASSLGGGSVTDTQYF. DNA for the CDR3: TGTGCCAGCAGTTTGGGGGGCGGGAGTGTCACAGATACGCAGTATTTT.

This clonotype has more than one count but fewer than ten. The CDR3 protein is CASRTTSRGLNQPQHF. The CDR3 coding sequence is TGTGCCAGCAGAACTACCTCGCGGGGACTAAATCAGCCCCAGCATTTT. This rearrangement joins TRBV6-1 to TRBJ1-5; tentative D call: TRBD1 (5 bases). The germline gives CDR1 MNHNS, CDR2 SASEGT. With 6 bases removed from V and 4 bases from J, the gap between germline ends came to 19 bases. The CDR3 sequence is 16 residues long.

This clonotype was detected a few times. The V gene is TRBV12-3 or TRBV12-4, the J gene TRBJ2-5, with a possible D match to TRBD1 (5 bases). The ends were cut back, 2 bases at V and 2 bases at J, with 9 bases in the middle. The CDR3 is made up of 14 amino acids. The CDR3 sequence is CASSLYQGQETQYF. CDR3 coding DNA: TGTGCCAGCAGTTTATATCAGGGACAAGAGACCCAGTACTTC.

This clonotype came up many times. The chain couples TRBV7-9 to TRBJ2-7, with TRBD1 matching 9 bases. The CDR3 extends over 17 amino acids. Trimming took 3 bases from V and 6 from J; bases not matched to a gene: 15. Germline loops: CDR1 SEHNR, CDR2 FQNEAQ (reference sequence). CDR3 protein: CASSFGRTGAPSGEQYF. For the CDR3, the DNA is TGTGCCAGCAGCTTTGGAAGGACAGGGGCGCCATCGGGCGAGCAGTACTTC.

This clonotype has a count of ten or more. The V gene is TRBV7-7, the J gene TRBJ2-3; D may correspond to TRBD1 or TRBD2 (7 bases each). This CDR3 region has 16 residues. The germline V and J ends were trimmed by 6 bases and 4 bases, with 20 bases remaining between them. CDR1 and CDR2 from the germline V gene are SSHAT and FNYEAQ (reference sequence). CDR3 nucleotide sequence: TGTGCCAGCAGTCGGCCAGGGGGGGTTAGGGCAGATACGCAGTATTTT. Amino acids: CASSRPGGVRADTQYF.